This TCR beta chain was profiled in a study of blood T cell repertoires in COVID-19. This table comes from immunoSEQ multiplex PCR, and its TCRdb copy is limited to in-frame clones, with some not included. Among 150,000 to 200,000 clones listed, 60% to 80% were seen once. Trimming left V 5 bases short and J 2 bases short, with 16 bases between. CDR1 is SGHVS and CDR2 is FQNEAQ in the germline V gene. The CDR3 spans 16 residues. This receptor was taken from a man aged 60 to 69 with active or convalescent COVID-19. The chain is built from TRBV7-8 and TRBJ2-1, with D possibly TRBD2 on 6 matching bases. Sequenced material: peripheral blood. The CDR3, as DNA: TGTGCCAGCAGCCTAAGGGTTAGCGGAGCCTACAATGAGCAGTTCTTC. This encodes CASSLRVSGAYNEQFF.